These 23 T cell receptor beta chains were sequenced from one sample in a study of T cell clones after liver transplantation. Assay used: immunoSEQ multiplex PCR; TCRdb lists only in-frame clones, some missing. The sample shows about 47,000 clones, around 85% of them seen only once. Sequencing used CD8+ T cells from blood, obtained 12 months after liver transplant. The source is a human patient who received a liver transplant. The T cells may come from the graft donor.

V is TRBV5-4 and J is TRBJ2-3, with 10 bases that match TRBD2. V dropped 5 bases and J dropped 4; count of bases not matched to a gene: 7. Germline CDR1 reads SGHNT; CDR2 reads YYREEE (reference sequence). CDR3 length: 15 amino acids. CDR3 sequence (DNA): TGTGCCAGCAGTTCCTTTAGCGGGGGGCCAGATACGCAGTATTTT. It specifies CASSSFSGGPDTQYF. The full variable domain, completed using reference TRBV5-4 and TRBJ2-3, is ETGVTQSPTHLIKTRGQQVTLRCSSQSGHNTVSWYQQALGQGPQFIFQYYREEENGRGNFPPRFSGLQFPNYSSELNVNALELDDSALYLCASSSFSGGPDTQYFGPGTRLTVL.

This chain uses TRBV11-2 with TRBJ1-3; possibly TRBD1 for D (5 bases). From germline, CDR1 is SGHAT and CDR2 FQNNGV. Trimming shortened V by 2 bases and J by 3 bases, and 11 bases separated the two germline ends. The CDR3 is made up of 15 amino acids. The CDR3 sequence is CASSLSPGGGNTIYF. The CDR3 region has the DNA TGTGCCAGCAGCTTATCCCCGGGGGGTGGAAACACCATATATTTT.

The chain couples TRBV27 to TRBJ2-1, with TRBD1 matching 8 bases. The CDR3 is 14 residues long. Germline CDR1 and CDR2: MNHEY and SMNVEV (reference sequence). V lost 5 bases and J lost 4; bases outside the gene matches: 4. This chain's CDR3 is CASSMGQEYNEQFF. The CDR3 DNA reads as TGTGCCAGCAGTATGGGACAGGAGTACAATGAGCAGTTCTTC.

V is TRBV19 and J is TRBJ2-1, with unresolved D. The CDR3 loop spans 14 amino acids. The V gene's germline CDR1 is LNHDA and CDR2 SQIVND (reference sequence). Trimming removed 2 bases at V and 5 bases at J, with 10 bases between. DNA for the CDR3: TGTGCCAGTAGTATATCGGCGAGCCACAATGAGCAGTTCTTC. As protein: CASSISASHNEQFF.

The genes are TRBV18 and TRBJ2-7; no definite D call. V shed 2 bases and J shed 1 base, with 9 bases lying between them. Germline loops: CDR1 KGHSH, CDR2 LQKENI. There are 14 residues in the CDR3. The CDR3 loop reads CASSPTPGSYEQYF. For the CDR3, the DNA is TGTGCCAGCTCACCAACTCCTGGGTCCTACGAGCAGTACTTC.

CDR3 in amino acids: CASSQSGLAGAYEQYF. In DNA, the CDR3 is TGCGCCAGCAGCCAGAGTGGGCTAGCGGGGGCCTACGAGCAGTACTTC. The chain has TRBV4-3 and TRBJ2-7; the match to TRBD2 covers 10 bases. CDR1 is LGHNA, CDR2 YSLEER, per germline. There are 16 residues in the CDR3. J gave up 2 bases and V 3 bases, and 7 bases lay outside the gene matches.

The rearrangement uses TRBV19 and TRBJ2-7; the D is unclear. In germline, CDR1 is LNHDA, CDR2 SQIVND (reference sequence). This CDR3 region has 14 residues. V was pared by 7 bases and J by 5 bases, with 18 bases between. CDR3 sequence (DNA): TGTGCCAGTACCCCCTCCATACCTTGGGACGAGCAGTACTTC. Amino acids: CASTPSIPWDEQYF.

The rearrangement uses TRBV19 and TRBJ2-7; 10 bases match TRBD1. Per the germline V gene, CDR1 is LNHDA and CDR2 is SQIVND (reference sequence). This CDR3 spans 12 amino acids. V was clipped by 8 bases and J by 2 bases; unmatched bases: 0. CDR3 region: CASGTGAYEQYF. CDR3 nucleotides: TGTGCCAGTGGGACAGGGGCCTACGAGCAGTACTTC.

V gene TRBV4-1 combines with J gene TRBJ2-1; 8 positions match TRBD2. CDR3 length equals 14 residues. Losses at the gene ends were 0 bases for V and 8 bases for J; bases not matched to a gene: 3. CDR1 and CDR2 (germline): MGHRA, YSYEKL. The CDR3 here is CASSQDAGGDEQFF. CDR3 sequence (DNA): TGCGCCAGCAGCCAAGACGCCGGGGGGGATGAGCAGTTCTTC.

The CDR3 DNA is TGCGCCAGCAGCCAAGATTCAAGGGCCATCTTGGGTGGCTACACCTTC. Its protein product is CASSQDSRAILGGYTF. The rearrangement links TRBV4-3 to TRBJ1-2; D ambiguous. The CDR3 runs 16 residues. V lost 0 bases, J lost 7 bases, and 18 bases lay in between. The V gene's germline CDR1 is LGHNA and CDR2 YSLEER.

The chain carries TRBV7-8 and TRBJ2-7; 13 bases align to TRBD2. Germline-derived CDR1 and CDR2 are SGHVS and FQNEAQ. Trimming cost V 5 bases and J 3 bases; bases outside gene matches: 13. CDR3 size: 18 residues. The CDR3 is CASSRGLAGAYEGYEQYF. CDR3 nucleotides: TGTGCCAGCAGCCGTGGACTAGCGGGAGCGTATGAAGGCTACGAGCAGTACTTC.

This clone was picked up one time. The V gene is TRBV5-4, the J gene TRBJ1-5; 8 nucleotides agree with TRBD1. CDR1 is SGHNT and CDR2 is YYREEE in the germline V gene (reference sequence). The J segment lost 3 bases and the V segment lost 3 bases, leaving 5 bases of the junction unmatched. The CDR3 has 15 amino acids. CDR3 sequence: CASSSGQGYNQPQHF. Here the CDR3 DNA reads TGTGCCAGCAGCTCCGGACAGGGTTACAATCAGCCCCAGCATTTT.

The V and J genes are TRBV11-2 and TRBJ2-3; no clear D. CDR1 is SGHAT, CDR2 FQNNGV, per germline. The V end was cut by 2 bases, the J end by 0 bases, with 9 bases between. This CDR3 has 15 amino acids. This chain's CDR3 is CASSLIGGSTDTQYF. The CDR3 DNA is TGTGCCAGCAGCTTAATCGGCGGAAGCACAGATACGCAGTATTTT.

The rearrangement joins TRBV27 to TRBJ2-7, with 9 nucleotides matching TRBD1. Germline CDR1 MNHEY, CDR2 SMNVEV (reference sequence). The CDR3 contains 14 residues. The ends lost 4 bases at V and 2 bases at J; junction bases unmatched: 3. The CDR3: CASSYGQGTYEQYF. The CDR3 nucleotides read TGTGCCAGCAGTTACGGACAGGGGACCTACGAGCAGTACTTC.

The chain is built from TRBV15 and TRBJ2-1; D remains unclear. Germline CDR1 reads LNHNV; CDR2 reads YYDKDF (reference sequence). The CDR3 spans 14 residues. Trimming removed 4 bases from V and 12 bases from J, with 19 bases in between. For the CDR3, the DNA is TGTGCCACCAGCACCGCCCTTCTTCCCGAGTGGCAGTTCTTC. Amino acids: CATSTALLPEWQFF.

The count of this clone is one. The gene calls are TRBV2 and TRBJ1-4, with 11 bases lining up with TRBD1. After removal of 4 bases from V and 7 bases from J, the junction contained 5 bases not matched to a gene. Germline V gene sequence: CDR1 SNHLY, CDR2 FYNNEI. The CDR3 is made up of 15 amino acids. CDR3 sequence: CASSAWTGGTEKLFF. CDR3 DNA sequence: TGTGCCAGCAGTGCCTGGACAGGGGGCACTGAAAAACTGTTTTTT.

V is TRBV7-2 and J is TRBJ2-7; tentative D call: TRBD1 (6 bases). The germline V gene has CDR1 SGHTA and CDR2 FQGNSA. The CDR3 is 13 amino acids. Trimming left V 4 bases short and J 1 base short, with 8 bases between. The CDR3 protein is CASSWTVSYEQYF. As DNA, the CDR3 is TGTGCCAGCAGCTGGACAGTTTCCTACGAGCAGTACTTC.

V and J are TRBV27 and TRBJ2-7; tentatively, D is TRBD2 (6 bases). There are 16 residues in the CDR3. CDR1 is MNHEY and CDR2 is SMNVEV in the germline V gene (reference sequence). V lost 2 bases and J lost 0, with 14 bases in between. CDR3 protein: CASSLIGGMFSYEQYF. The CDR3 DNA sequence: TGTGCCAGCAGTTTAATTGGCGGGATGTTCTCCTACGAGCAGTACTTC.

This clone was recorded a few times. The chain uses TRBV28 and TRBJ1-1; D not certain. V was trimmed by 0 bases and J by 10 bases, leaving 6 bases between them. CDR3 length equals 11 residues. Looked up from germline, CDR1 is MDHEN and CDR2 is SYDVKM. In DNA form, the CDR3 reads TGTGCCAGCAGTTTATGGGAGTCAGCTTTCTTT. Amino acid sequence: CASSLWESAFF.

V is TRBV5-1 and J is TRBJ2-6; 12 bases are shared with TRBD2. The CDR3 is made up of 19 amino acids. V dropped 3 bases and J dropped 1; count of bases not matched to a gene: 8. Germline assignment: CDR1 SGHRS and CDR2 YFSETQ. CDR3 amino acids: CASSSYDGLAGSGANVLTF. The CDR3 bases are TGCGCCAGCAGCTCCTATGACGGACTAGCGGGATCTGGGGCCAACGTCCTGACTTTC.

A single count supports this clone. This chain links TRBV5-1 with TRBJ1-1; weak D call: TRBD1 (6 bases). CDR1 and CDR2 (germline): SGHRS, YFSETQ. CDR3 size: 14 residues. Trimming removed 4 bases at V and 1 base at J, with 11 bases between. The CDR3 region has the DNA TGCGCCAGCAGCCCGAGAGGGGGGAACACTGAAGCTTTCTTT. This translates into CASSPRGGNTEAFF.

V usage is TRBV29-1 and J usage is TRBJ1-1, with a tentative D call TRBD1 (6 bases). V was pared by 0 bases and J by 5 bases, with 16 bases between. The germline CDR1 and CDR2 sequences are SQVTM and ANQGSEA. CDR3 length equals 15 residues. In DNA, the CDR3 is TGCAGCGTTGAAGATGGCGGAGGGGGGGATACTGAAGCTTTCTTT. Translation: CSVEDGGGGDTEAFF.

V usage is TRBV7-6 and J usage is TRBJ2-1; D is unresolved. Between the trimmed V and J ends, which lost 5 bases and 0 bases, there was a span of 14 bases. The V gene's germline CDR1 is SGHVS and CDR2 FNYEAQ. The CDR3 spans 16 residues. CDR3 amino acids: CASSPQRASSYNEQFF. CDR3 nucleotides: TGTGCCAGCAGCCCGCAGCGCGCCAGCTCCTACAATGAGCAGTTCTTC.